This TCR beta chain is from a study of PD-1 blockade in classical Hodgkin lymphoma. Study in general: Patients were administered nivolumab (3 mg/kg intravenously) every 2 weeks.

Study-level results: Patients newly diagnosed and complete responders had comparable baseline diversity. Some patients started nivolumab under 1 year after ASCT, and they were excluded.

CDR3 length equals 14 residues. V was trimmed by 6 bases and J by 0 bases, leaving 12 bases between them. Germline V gene sequence: CDR1 MNHNY, CDR2 SVGAGI (reference sequence). Sequencing was performed with immunoSEQ multiplex PCR; in TCRdb, only in-frame clones are kept and a portion is missing. There are approximately 27,000 clones in the sample; 86% occur only once, and 2.5% lies in the top ten. Notes on this clone: Its antigen is still unknown.

All the patients suffered relapse after autologous stem cell transplantation, and brentuximab vedotin exposure differed. The V and J genes are TRBV6-6 and TRBJ2-7; D gene ambiguous. The sequence was collected from a human donor with classical Hodgkin lymphoma. The specimen was peripheral blood mononuclear cells (PBMCs), collected at baseline. CDR3 residues: CASSPVNPSYEQYF. CDR3 nucleotides: TGTGCCAGCAGCCCCGTGAATCCCTCCTACGAGCAGTACTTC.